The 24 T cell receptor beta chains below come from one sample, sequenced in a study of graft-versus-host responses after intestinal transplantation (dated by TCRdb to the early 2020s). Preparation of the library involved the immunoSEQ multiplex PCR assay. TCRdb obtained this table from immuneACCESS and retained in-frame rearrangements with V and J assigned. These tables miss some clones; where compared with another copy, unresolved V genes account for less than half of the shortfall, and the remainder is unexplained. The sample table contains 15,000 or so clones; only one count was recorded for 65% to 70% of them. Of the sample, 9% is held by the ten largest clones. Intraepithelial and lamina propria lymphocytes were isolated from graft specimens using dithiothreitol, EDTA incubations and collagenase D digestion. The sequencing here drew on ileum tissue, taken roughly 720 days after intestinal transplantation. These receptors originate from a human patient who received an intestinal transplant, so some T cells may come from the graft donor.

V usage is TRBV6-4 and J usage is TRBJ2-5; a possible D gene is TRBD2 (5 bases). This CDR3 is built from 13 residues. CDR1 and CDR2 from the germline V gene are MRHNA and SNTAGT. Trimming removed 2 bases at V and 5 bases at J, with 9 bases between. The CDR3 DNA sequence: TGTGCCAGCAGTGACCCGCGGAGGGAGACCCAGTACTTC. Amino acid sequence: CASSDPRRETQYF.

The chain combines TRBV4-3 with TRBJ2-7; 7 bases line up with TRBD1. There are 15 residues in the CDR3. J gave up 5 bases and V 0 bases, and 7 bases lay outside the gene matches. CDR1 and CDR2 from the germline V gene are LGHNA and YSLEER. The CDR3 is CASSQDFQGVNEQYF. CDR3 coding DNA: TGCGCCAGCAGCCAAGATTTCCAGGGGGTAAACGAGCAGTACTTC.

This clone is medium-sized in the sample. The rearrangement uses TRBV5-1 and TRBJ2-6; the D is unclear. Deletions cut 0 bases from V and 0 bases from J, with 4 bases between. In germline, CDR1 is SGHRS, CDR2 YFSETQ. The CDR3 extends over 15 amino acids. CDR3: CASSLDSSGANVLTF. The CDR3 bases are TGCGCCAGCAGCTTGGACAGCTCTGGGGCCAACGTCCTGACTTTC.

The gene calls are TRBV14 and TRBJ1-1; D is perhaps TRBD1 (5 bases). CDR1 is SGHDN, CDR2 FVKESK, per germline. The ends were cut back, 4 bases at V and 0 bases at J, with 15 bases in the middle. CDR3 length: 16 residues. CDR3 in amino acids: CASSPNGEGMNTEAFF. In nucleotides, the CDR3 is TGTGCCAGCAGCCCGAATGGGGAGGGGATGAACACTGAAGCTTTCTTT. Based on the CDR3 plus reference TRBV14 and TRBJ1-1, the full variable domain is EAGVTQFPSHSVIEKGQTVTLRCDPISGHDNLYWYRRVMGKEIKFLLHFVKESKQDESGMPNNRFLAERTGGTYSTLKVQPAELEDSGVYFCASSPNGEGMNTEAFFGQGTRLTVV.

This clone was observed a handful of times. The chain is built from TRBV27 and TRBJ1-1, with a possible D match to TRBD1 (6 bases). CDR1 is MNHEY and CDR2 is SMNVEV in the germline V gene (reference sequence). The V end lost 11 bases, the J end lost 10 bases, and 20 bases lay between the germline ends. This CDR3 contains 12 residues. DNA of the CDR3: TGTGCCGGGGACGGGGGGCGAATCCGAGCTTTCTTT. Translated: CAGDGGRIRAFF.

As concerns this clone: The sample contains more than one DNA sequence encoding this CDR3. The chain carries TRBV7-2 and TRBJ2-1; TRBD1 matches at 11 bases. V lost 5 bases to trimming and J lost 2 bases; unmatched junction nucleotides: 5. CDR1 is SGHTA and CDR2 is FQGNSA in the germline V gene. The CDR3 loop spans 16 amino acids. The CDR3 DNA follows: TGTGCCAGCAGCCTCCGGGGACAGGGGGCCTACAATGAGCAGTTCTTC. Its translation: CASSLRGQGAYNEQFF.

V is TRBV4-3 and J is TRBJ2-1; D is perhaps TRBD2 (6 bases). The CDR3 loop spans 18 amino acids. Germline V gene lookup returns CDR1 LGHNA and CDR2 YSLEER. The ends were cut back, 3 bases at V and 6 bases at J, with 24 bases in the middle. For the CDR3, the DNA is TGCGCCAGCAGCCATTCCGCGGGGTACAGTATGGGGCTCAATGAGCAGTTCTTC. It specifies CASSHSAGYSMGLNEQFF.

The chain couples TRBV7-9 to TRBJ2-3, with TRBD2 matching over 9 bases. The CDR3 contains 14 residues. With V trimmed by 8 bases and J by 4 bases, 7 bases remained unmatched. CDR1 and CDR2 (germline): SEHNR, FQNEAQ (reference sequence). CDR3 sequence reads: CASLSGGGSDTQYF. The CDR3 region has the DNA TGTGCCAGCCTTAGCGGGGGTGGGTCAGATACGCAGTATTTT.

The V gene is TRBV18, the J gene TRBJ1-1; TRBD1 matches 7 bases. Germline values: CDR1 KGHSH, CDR2 LQKENI. This CDR3 contains 15 residues. V dropped 6 bases and J dropped 3; count of bases not matched to a gene: 10. The CDR3 loop is CASSPGQAAYTEAFF. DNA for the CDR3: TGTGCCAGCTCTCCCGGACAGGCCGCGTACACTGAAGCTTTCTTT.

The genes are TRBV19 and TRBJ1-1; D is unclear. The V end was cut by 5 bases, the J end by 1 base, with 8 bases between. CDR1 LNHDA and CDR2 SQIVND come from the germline V gene (reference sequence). CDR3 length: 13 amino acids. The CDR3 DNA reads as TGTGCCAGTAGTCCGGACTGGAACACTGAAGCTTTCTTT. This gives the protein CASSPDWNTEAFF.

This clone showed up just a few times. This chain joins TRBV5-8 and TRBJ1-6; weak D call: TRBD1 (5 bases). V lost 3 bases and J 8 bases, leaving 12 bases between the germline ends. The germline gives CDR1 SGHTS, CDR2 YDEGEE. The CDR3 loop spans 14 amino acids. The CDR3 protein is CASSSGGQHSPLHF. The CDR3 nucleotides are TGTGCCAGCAGCTCTGGCGGACAACATTCACCCCTCCACTTT.

This chain connects TRBV6-6 to TRBJ2-7; 14 nucleotides line up with TRBD2. The J segment lost 4 bases and the V segment lost 5 bases, leaving 7 bases of the junction unmatched. Germline CDR1 and CDR2: MNHNY and SVGAGI (reference sequence). This CDR3 spans 16 amino acids. CDR3 DNA: TGTGCCAGCAGTCCCGCGGGACTAGCGGGGGCTTACGAGCAGTACTTC. Protein sequence: CASSPAGLAGAYEQYF.

This clone was detected once. V usage is TRBV30 and J usage is TRBJ2-2; D remains ambiguous. This CDR3 region has 15 residues. Germline loops: CDR1 GTSNPN, CDR2 SVGIG (reference sequence). V was cut by 3 bases and J by 2 bases, with 13 bases left in between. CDR3 coding DNA: TGTGCCTGGAGGGAAAATGGGCGAAACACCGGGGAGCTGTTTTTT. Its translation is CAWRENGRNTGELFF.

The chain combines TRBV20-1 with TRBJ2-3; TRBD1 is a possible D gene (7 bases). This CDR3 comprises 11 residues. CDR1 is DFQATT, CDR2 SNEGSKA, per germline (reference sequence). V was trimmed by 6 bases and J by 8 bases, leaving 12 bases between them. CDR3 residues: CSANRGGTQYF. CDR3 nucleotides: TGCAGTGCAAACAGGGGAGGTACGCAGTATTTT.

The V and J genes are TRBV19 and TRBJ1-4; TRBD1 agrees at 9 bases. Germline CDR1 and CDR2: LNHDA and SQIVND (reference sequence). CDR3 size: 15 residues. Trimming removed 5 bases from V and 8 bases from J; junction bases left unmatched: 9. As DNA, the CDR3 is TGTGCCAGTAGTGCCCGGGACAGGGTTTTCGAAAAACTGTTTTTT. Amino acid sequence: CASSARDRVFEKLFF. Together with reference TRBV19 and TRBJ1-4, the CDR3 gives the full variable domain: DGGITQSPKYLFRKEGQNVTLSCEQNLNHDAMYWYRQDPGQGLRLIYYSQIVNDFQKGDIAEGYSVSREKKESFPLTVTSAQKNPTAFYLCASSARDRVFEKLFFGSGTQLSVL.

The chain employs TRBV27 and TRBJ1-2; possibly TRBD1 for D (5 bases). The germline V gene has CDR1 MNHEY and CDR2 SMNVEV (reference sequence). The V end lost 6 bases, the J end lost 2 bases, and 13 bases lay between the germline ends. This CDR3 is built from 14 residues. CDR3 amino acids: CASRAGRANYGYTF. In nucleotides, the CDR3 is TGTGCCAGCAGAGCAGGGAGGGCAAACTATGGCTACACCTTC.

This sequence joins TRBV11-3 and TRBJ2-7; 7 bases fit TRBD1. CDR1 SGHNT and CDR2 YENEEA come from the germline V gene. After removal of 3 bases from V and 1 base from J, the junction contained 6 bases not matched to a gene. This CDR3 contains 15 residues. The CDR3 sequence is CASSFPYRGSYEQYF. The CDR3 DNA follows: TGTGCCAGCAGCTTTCCGTACAGGGGATCCTACGAGCAGTACTTC.

The count of this clone is one. This chain uses TRBV6-6 with TRBJ2-7; 10 nucleotides line up with TRBD2. In germline, CDR1 is MNHNY, CDR2 SVGAGI (reference sequence). Germline trimming cut 6 bases from V and 7 bases from J; bases unmatched to any gene: 15. The length of the CDR3 is 16 residues. CDR3 coding DNA: TGTGCCAGCAGAGCGGGGGGGAGAGGGGGCGCGAAAGAGCAGTACTTC. It translates to CASRAGGRGGAKEQYF.

The chain joins TRBV6-6 to TRBJ2-2, with TRBD2 matching 10 bases. CDR3 size: 15 residues. Per germline, CDR1 MNHNY and CDR2 SVGAGI (reference sequence). With V trimmed by 5 bases and J by 1 base, 1 base remained unmatched. CDR3 in amino acids: CASSPSGGNTGELFF. In DNA, the CDR3 is TGTGCCAGCAGTCCTAGCGGGGGGAACACCGGGGAGCTGTTTTTT.

The V and J genes are TRBV18 and TRBJ1-5; TRBD1 matches 7 bases. CDR1 KGHSH and CDR2 LQKENI come from the germline V gene. V dropped 0 bases and J dropped 5; count of bases not matched to a gene: 7. The CDR3 covers 16 residues. CDR3 DNA: TGTGCCAGCTCACCACCGGTTGTTACAGGGGATCAGCCCCAGCATTTT. Translating it yields CASSPPVVTGDQPQHF.

The chain links TRBV2 to TRBJ2-2; TRBD1 agrees at 7 bases. The CDR3 is 18 amino acids. In germline, CDR1 is SNHLY, CDR2 FYNNEI. The ends lost 6 bases at V and 0 bases at J; junction bases unmatched: 13. The CDR3 here is CASRVPLTGTANTGELFF. DNA for the CDR3: TGTGCCAGCAGGGTTCCCTTGACCGGGACAGCGAACACCGGGGAGCTGTTTTTT.

This chain uses TRBV4-3 with TRBJ2-1; TRBD2 matches at 9 bases. CDR1 is LGHNA, CDR2 YSLEER, per germline. This CDR3 region has 20 residues. The junction had 17 bases not matched to a gene; V was cut back by 4 bases and J by 1 base. Written as DNA, the CDR3 is TGCGCCAGCAGCCCACAGCCCCTCCCAGCGGGGGGAACGTCCTACAATGAGCAGTTCTTC. Amino acid sequence: CASSPQPLPAGGTSYNEQFF.

The J gene is TRBJ1-2, the V gene TRBV20-1; 7 positions agree with TRBD1. CDR1 and CDR2 from the germline V gene are DFQATT and SNEGSKA (reference sequence). The CDR3 has 11 residues. V gave up 2 bases and J gave up 8 bases; unmatched junction bases: 2. The CDR3 region has the DNA TGCAGTGCTAGACAGGGGGGAGGCTACACCTTC. As protein: CSARQGGGYTF.

V is TRBV7-9 and J is TRBJ2-7; TRBD1 aligns across 8 bases. There are 16 residues in the CDR3. Trimming took 2 bases from V and 4 from J; bases not matched to a gene: 10. Germline assignment: CDR1 SEHNR and CDR2 FQNEAQ (reference sequence). The CDR3 is CASSLTPGQGRYEQYF. As DNA, the CDR3 is TGTGCCAGCAGCTTAACCCCTGGACAGGGAAGGTACGAGCAGTACTTC.